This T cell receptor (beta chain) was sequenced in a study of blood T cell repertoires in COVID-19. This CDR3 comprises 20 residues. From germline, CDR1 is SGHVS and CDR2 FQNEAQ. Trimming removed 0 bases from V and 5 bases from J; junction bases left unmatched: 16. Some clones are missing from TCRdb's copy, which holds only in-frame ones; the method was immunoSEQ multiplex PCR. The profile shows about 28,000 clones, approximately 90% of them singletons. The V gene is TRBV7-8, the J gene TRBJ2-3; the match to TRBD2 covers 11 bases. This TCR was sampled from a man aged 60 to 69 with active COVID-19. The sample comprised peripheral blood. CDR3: CASSLAGPTTSGGGLDTQYF. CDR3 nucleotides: TGTGCCAGCAGCTTAGCTGGCCCCACCACTAGCGGGGGCGGATTAGATACGCAGTATTTT.